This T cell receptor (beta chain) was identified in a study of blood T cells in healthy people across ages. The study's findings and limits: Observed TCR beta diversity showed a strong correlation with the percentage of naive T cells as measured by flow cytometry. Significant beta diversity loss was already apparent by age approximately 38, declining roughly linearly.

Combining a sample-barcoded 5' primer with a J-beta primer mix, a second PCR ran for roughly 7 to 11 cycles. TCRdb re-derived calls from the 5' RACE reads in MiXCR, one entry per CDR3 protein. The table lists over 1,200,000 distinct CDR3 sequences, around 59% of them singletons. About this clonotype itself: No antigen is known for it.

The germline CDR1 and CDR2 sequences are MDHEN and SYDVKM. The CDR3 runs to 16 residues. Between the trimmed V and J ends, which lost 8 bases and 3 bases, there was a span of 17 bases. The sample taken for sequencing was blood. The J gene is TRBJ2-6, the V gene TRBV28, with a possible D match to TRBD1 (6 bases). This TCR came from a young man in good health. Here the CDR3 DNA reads TGTGCCAGCTCCGTCCTGGGGGCGCGTGGGGCCAACGTCCTGACTTTC. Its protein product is CASSVLGARGANVLTF.